The 9 T cell receptor beta chains below were found in one sample sequenced in a study of blood T cell repertoires in COVID-19. Assay: immunoSEQ multiplex PCR; the TCRdb copy retains only in-frame clones and omits some. Here the sample spans 200,000 to 300,000 clones, roughly 81% being singletons. What was sequenced was peripheral blood. Receptors originate from a woman older than 75 with COVID-19, enrolled during active disease.

The chain combines TRBV30 with TRBJ1-1, with D perhaps matching TRBD1 (6 bases). Trimming left V 2 bases short and J 10 bases short, with 17 bases between. The CDR3 spans 13 residues. In germline, CDR1 is GTSNPN, CDR2 SVGIG (reference sequence). As DNA, the CDR3 is TGTGCCTGGAGTATTAAGGCGGACAGCCCAGCTTTCTTT. Protein: CAWSIKADSPAFF.

The table lists this clone with a few counts. The chain has TRBV3-1 (or the pseudogene TRBV3-2) and TRBJ1-2; TRBD1 matches at 11 bases. The CDR3 spans 17 residues. Germline assignment: CDR1 LGHDT and CDR2 YNNKEL (reference sequence). V dropped 4 bases and J dropped 4; count of bases not matched to a gene: 11. CDR3 residues: CASSPKYAGQGVYGYTF. CDR3 sequence (DNA): TGTGCCAGCAGCCCTAAGTATGCGGGACAGGGGGTCTATGGCTACACCTTC.

Of note for this clone: This sample includes further DNA sequences coding for the same CDR3. The chain joins TRBV10-3 to TRBJ1-5; possible D gene TRBD1, 5 bases. CDR3 length equals 14 residues. The V end was cut by 0 bases, the J end by 2 bases, with 5 bases between. From germline, CDR1 is ENHRY and CDR2 SYGVKD. The CDR3 loop reads CAISESGGNQPQHF. CDR3 in DNA: TGTGCCATCAGTGAGTCAGGGGGCAATCAGCCCCAGCATTTT.

V usage is TRBV11-3 and J usage is TRBJ2-3; 8 positions agree with TRBD2. Germline-derived CDR1 and CDR2 are SGHNT and YENEEA. V was pared by 4 bases and J by 1 base, with 4 bases of the junction left unmatched. There are 15 residues in the CDR3. Here the CDR3 DNA reads TGTGCCAGCAGCTCCGGGGGGGTCCGCACAGATACGCAGTATTTT. Its translation is CASSSGGVRTDTQYF. Looking up the rest from reference TRBV11-3 and TRBJ2-3 gives the full variable domain: EAGVVQSPRYKIIEKKQPVAFWCNPISGHNTLYWYLQNLGQGPELLIRYENEEAVDDSQLPKDRFSAERLKGVDSTLKIQPAELGDSAVYLCASSSGGVRTDTQYFGPGTRLTVL.

V gene TRBV7-2 combines with J gene TRBJ1-2; 9 bases match TRBD1. Germline-derived CDR1 and CDR2 are SGHTA and FQGNSA. V was clipped by 5 bases and J by 7 bases; unmatched bases: 5. This CDR3 is 13 amino acids long. CDR3 loop: CASSPGTGPGYTF. CDR3 DNA sequence: TGTGCCAGCAGCCCGGGGACAGGGCCTGGCTACACCTTC.

J is TRBJ1-4 and V is TRBV5-1; 7 bases agree with TRBD1. V lost 7 bases and J lost 2; bases outside the gene matches: 11. Germline values: CDR1 SGHRS, CDR2 YFSETQ. This CDR3 region has 16 residues. CDR3 region: CASSLLGGGTNEKLFF. The DNA of the CDR3 is TGCGCCAGCTCCTTGCTAGGAGGGGGCACTAATGAAAAACTGTTTTTT. The whole variable domain, filled in from reference TRBV5-1 and TRBJ1-4, reads KAGVTQTPRYLIKTRGQQVTLSCSPISGHRSVSWYQQTPGQGLQFLFEYFSETQRNKGNFPGRFSGRQFSNSRSEMNVSTLELGDSALYLCASSLLGGGTNEKLFFGSGTQLSVL.

CDR3 sequence reads: CASRQENTGELFF. The CDR3 DNA is TGTGCCAGTAGACAGGAGAACACCGGGGAGCTGTTTTTT. This chain connects TRBV2 to TRBJ2-2; D perhaps matches TRBD1 (6 bases). Germline V lookup: CDR1 SNHLY, CDR2 FYNNEI. V was clipped by 9 bases and J by 1 base, with 9 bases between them. This CDR3 region has 13 residues.

CDR3 nucleotides: TGTGCCAGCAGCCAAGGTGAGGGCAAGCTGTTTTTT. This codes for CASSQGEGKLFF. The chain carries TRBV3-1 (or the pseudogene TRBV3-2) and TRBJ1-4; D call uncertain. V shed 1 base and J shed 14 bases, with 11 bases lying between them. Germline V CDR1 and CDR2: LGHDT, YNNKEL (reference sequence). The CDR3 spans 12 residues.

CDR3 sequence: CASSFRGGQPQHF. The CDR3 DNA sequence: TGTGCCAGCAGCTTCAGGGGTGGTCAGCCCCAGCATTTT. This chain connects TRBV6-2 or TRBV6-3 to TRBJ1-5; D perhaps matches TRBD1 (6 bases). Germline CDR1 reads MNHEY; CDR2 reads SVGEGT. V lost 6 bases and J 6 bases, leaving 12 bases between the germline ends. This CDR3 is 13 amino acids long.